The 31 T cell receptor beta chains below were found in one sample sequenced in a study of CD8 T cells in ankylosing spondylitis (dated by TCRdb to 2015 to 2018). Libraries were prepared through 5' RACE. Instrument on record: Illumina HiSeq 2500. The raw public reads went through TCRdb reprocessing: fastp at Q25, MiXCR clone calling, in-frame beta chains kept. Entries that share a CDR3 protein sequence are merged under the most common genes and DNA. In this sample the table shows 390,000 or so distinct CDR3 sequences, 20% to 25% of which occur a single time. 15% to 20% of the sample lies in the top ten. Study-wide findings and limitations: A TCR beta motif of eight highly homologous amino acid variants appeared characteristic of blood from ankylosing spondylitis patients.

Their antigens remain unidentified. Sequencing used blood, either unsorted or a sorted T cell fraction (not recorded which). The receptors come from a male donor with ankylosing spondylitis.

The chain is built from TRBV7-2 and TRBJ2-1; no firm D call. CDR1 is SGHTA, CDR2 FQGNSA, per germline. V was shortened by 1 base and J by 0 bases, with 7 bases between the two germline ends. The CDR3 covers 15 residues. CDR3 DNA: TGTGCCAGCAGCTTAGGTGGGTACTCCTACAATGAGCAGTTCTTC. Its protein product is CASSLGGYSYNEQFF.

The chain carries TRBV28 and TRBJ2-7; TRBD2 matches 11 bases. There are 16 residues in the CDR3. The germline gives CDR1 MDHEN, CDR2 SYDVKM. V was pared by 3 bases and J by 4 bases, with 8 bases of the junction left unmatched. CDR3 nucleotides: TGTGCCAGCAGTTTCTCCGGAACTAGCGGGAGATACGAGCAGTACTTC. It is translated as CASSFSGTSGRYEQYF. Using reference TRBV28 and TRBJ2-7 for the parts outside the CDR3, the full variable domain is DVKVTQSSRYLVKRTGEKVFLECVQDMDHENMFWYRQDPGLGLRLIYFSYDVKMKEKGDIPEGYSVSREKKERFSLILESASTNQTSMYLCASSFSGTSGRYEQYFGPGTRLTVT.

The chain combines TRBV29-1 with TRBJ2-6; D is undetermined. Germline CDR1 and CDR2: SQVTM and ANQGSEA. The CDR3 contains 14 residues. V dropped 1 base and J dropped 4 bases, with 8 bases sitting between them. The CDR3 DNA reads TGCAGCGTTGAAGCTTTAACCGGGGCCAACGTCCTGACTTTC. It is translated as CSVEALTGANVLTF.

V is TRBV2 and J is TRBJ2-7; D not resolved. The CDR3 length is 12 residues. The germline V gene encodes CDR1 SNHLY and CDR2 FYNNEI. V gave up 5 bases and J gave up 4 bases, with 9 bases separating them. This CDR3 is CASSQLRYEQYF. The CDR3 bases are TGTGCCAGCAGTCAACTACGGTACGAGCAGTACTTC.

CDR3 nucleotides: TGTGCCAGCAGCCAAGAACCTGAGGGGGTCTTGTCTGGGGCCAACGTCCTGACTTTC. Residues: CASSQEPEGVLSGANVLTF. The chain uses TRBV4-2 and TRBJ2-6, with D possibly being TRBD1 (6 bases). The CDR3 length is 19 residues. V was pared by 0 bases and J by 1 base, with 16 bases between. Germline V CDR1 and CDR2: LGHNA, YNFKEQ.

This clonotype was observed a few times. The gene calls are TRBV25-1 and TRBJ2-2; D is ambiguous. The germline CDR1 and CDR2 sequences are MGHDK and SYGVNS. Trimming pared 10 bases from V and 4 bases from J, leaving 19 bases between. This CDR3 has 15 residues. The CDR3 DNA is TGTGCCACACACCCAACCGGAGTCGGCACCGGGGAGCTGTTTTTT. As protein: CATHPTGVGTGELFF.

Many counts were recorded for this clonotype. This rearrangement joins TRBV6-1 to TRBJ1-5, with a weak D call TRBD1 (6 bases). Germline assignment: CDR1 MNHNS and CDR2 SASEGT. CDR3 length: 15 residues. Trimming left V 3 bases short and J 7 bases short, with 16 bases between. Written as DNA, the CDR3 is TGTGCCAGCAGTGATTTTGGACAGCTTCAGCAGCCCCAGCATTTT. It translates to CASSDFGQLQQPQHF.

The sample holds a few counts of this clonotype. V and J are TRBV5-1 and TRBJ1-1, with TRBD1 matching 7 bases. The V gene end was trimmed by 4 bases and the J gene end by 4 bases; junction bases not matched to a gene: 7. Germline V CDR1 and CDR2: SGHRS, YFSETQ. The CDR3 consists of 14 residues. The CDR3 sequence is CASSEHRGSTEAFF. The CDR3 bases are TGCGCCAGCAGCGAACACAGGGGCTCCACTGAAGCTTTCTTT.

The chain combines TRBV4-1 with TRBJ2-3, with 11 bases lining up with TRBD2. The germline V gene encodes CDR1 MGHRA and CDR2 YSYEKL. This CDR3 is built from 17 residues. V was clipped by 1 base and J by 5 bases; unmatched bases: 8. Here the CDR3 DNA reads TGCGCCAGCAGCCAAGTTGGACTAGCGGGTATGATAGATACGCAGTATTTT. This sequence encodes CASSQVGLAGMIDTQYF.

The rearrangement joins TRBV7-8 to TRBJ2-3; D may be TRBD1 (5 bases). This CDR3 has 14 amino acids. Looked up from germline, CDR1 is SGHVS and CDR2 is FQNEAQ. V shed 3 bases and J shed 4 bases, with 11 bases lying between them. CDR3 DNA: TGTGCCAGCAGCTTCTCCAGGGTTGCAGATACGCAGTATTTT. Protein: CASSFSRVADTQYF.

The rearrangement links TRBV20-1 to TRBJ2-2; 11 nucleotides agree with TRBD2. J gave up 6 bases and V 3 bases, and 6 bases lay outside the gene matches. In germline, CDR1 is DFQATT, CDR2 SNEGSKA (reference sequence). The CDR3 runs to 15 residues. CDR3 in amino acids: CSASSGLAGSGELFF. CDR3 sequence (DNA): TGCAGTGCTAGTTCTGGACTAGCGGGCTCCGGGGAGCTGTTTTTT.

The CDR3 loop is CASRSPGQPQETQYF. CDR3 in DNA: TGTGCCAGCAGATCGCCGGGACAGCCACAAGAGACCCAGTACTTC. The V call is TRBV7-6, the J call TRBJ2-5, with 7 bases aligning to TRBD1. Germline-derived CDR1 and CDR2 are SGHVS and FNYEAQ. Trimming removed 6 bases from V and 2 bases from J; junction bases left unmatched: 9. There are 15 residues in the CDR3.

This clonotype was counted a few times. An end of the junction differs from the germline gene, which may be a read error. Here the CDR3 DNA reads TGTGCCAGCACCCTCGGGACAAATTTT. Amino acid sequence: CASTLGTNF. J is TRBJ2-3 and V is TRBV7-9, with a weak D call TRBD1 (6 bases). The CDR3 consists of 9 residues. Germline values: CDR1 SEHNR, CDR2 FQNEAQ (reference sequence). Supplemented by reference TRBV7-9 and TRBJ2-3, the full variable domain reads DTGVSQNPRHKITKRGQNVTFRCDPISEHNRLYWYRQTLGQGPEFLTYFQNEAQLEKSRLLSDRFSAERPKGSFSTLEIQRTEQGDSAMYLCASTLGTNFGPGTRLTVL.

This rearrangement joins TRBV10-3 to TRBJ1-1; the D is unclear. The germline gives CDR1 ENHRY, CDR2 SYGVKD. Trimming removed 3 bases at V and 5 bases at J, with 13 bases between. The CDR3 is 14 amino acids. CDR3 amino acids: CAISDPGRDTEAFF. CDR3 DNA: TGTGCCATCAGTGACCCTGGGCGGGATACTGAAGCTTTCTTT.

At least ten counts were recorded for this clonotype. The chain is built from TRBV12-3 or TRBV12-4 and TRBJ2-2, with 7 bases that match TRBD2. V lost 4 bases, J lost 1 base, and 0 bases stayed unmatched. This CDR3 is built from 14 residues. The CDR3 DNA sequence: TGTGCCAGCAGTTCGGGGGGGAACACCGGGGAGCTGTTTTTT. It codes for CASSSGGNTGELFF.

Only a few counts were recorded for this clonotype. The chain uses TRBV10-3 and TRBJ2-1; 7 bases match TRBD2. CDR1 and CDR2 (germline): ENHRY, SYGVKD. V gave up 3 bases and J gave up 4 bases; unmatched junction bases: 12. The CDR3 covers 17 residues. In nucleotides, the CDR3 is TGTGCCATCAGTGAAATTGGTTGGCTAGCGGCGTACAATGAGCAGTTCTTC. Amino acid sequence: CAISEIGWLAAYNEQFF.

Details on this clonotype: Mismatch with germline at one junction end may stem from a read error. The V call is TRBV7-7, the J call TRBJ2-5; 10 bases map to TRBD2. Germline CDR1 SSHAT, CDR2 FNYEAQ (reference sequence). The CDR3 extends over 18 amino acids. The DNA of the CDR3 is TGTGCTAGCAGTCGCGGCTTGGCTAGCGGGAGTTTAGTGGAGACCCAGTACTTC. Protein: CASSRGLASGSLVETQYF.

This clonotype was observed a handful of times. The V and J genes are TRBV7-2 and TRBJ2-1; 12 bases are shared with TRBD2. Germline V CDR1 and CDR2: SGHTA, FQGNSA. CDR3 length equals 16 residues. With 4 bases clipped from V and 9 bases from J, the junction kept 10 bases outside the gene matches. The CDR3 loop is CASSSHETSGSIEQFF. For the CDR3, the DNA is TGTGCCAGCAGCTCCCATGAGACTAGCGGGAGTATTGAGCAGTTCTTC.

This clonotype was seen a few times. The rearrangement uses TRBV20-1 and TRBJ2-3, with 7 bases lining up with TRBD2. Germline CDR1 is DFQATT and CDR2 is SNEGSKA (reference sequence). Trimming removed 6 bases from V and 10 bases from J; junction bases left unmatched: 19. The length of the CDR3 is 15 residues. The CDR3 region is CSATLASGDPGAQYF. CDR3 bases: TGCAGTGCAACCCTCGCTAGCGGAGATCCTGGGGCGCAGTATTTT.

The rearrangement uses TRBV4-2 and TRBJ1-3, with no clear D. Germline V gene sequence: CDR1 LGHNA, CDR2 YNFKEQ. The V end lost 1 base, the J end lost 2 bases, and 9 bases lay between the germline ends. The CDR3 consists of 15 residues. As DNA, the CDR3 is TGTGCCAGCAGCCAAGGGATACCTCCTGGAAACACCATATATTTT. Its translation: CASSQGIPPGNTIYF.

The rearrangement uses TRBV11-2 and TRBJ2-3; D remains unclear. The CDR3 is 15 residues long. The V end was cut by 5 bases, the J end by 4 bases, with 16 bases between. Germline V gene sequence: CDR1 SGHAT, CDR2 FQNNGV. The CDR3 coding sequence is TGTGCCAGCAGCACCCCATCCTTTTACCCAGATACGCAGTATTTT. This translates into CASSTPSFYPDTQYF.

The chain couples TRBV20-1 to TRBJ2-2; possible D gene TRBD2, 6 bases. Trimming cost V 6 bases and J 5 bases, with 16 bases left between them. The CDR3 has 14 amino acids. Germline CDR1 reads DFQATT; CDR2 reads SNEGSKA (reference sequence). The CDR3 reads CSAPRAGRTGELFF. CDR3 bases: TGCAGTGCCCCCCGGGCAGGGAGGACCGGGGAGCTGTTTTTT.

The rearrangement uses TRBV6-2 or TRBV6-3 and TRBJ2-7; TRBD2 matches 14 bases. CDR3 length equals 18 residues. V was clipped by 5 bases and J by 0 bases; unmatched bases: 9. CDR1 is MNHEY and CDR2 is SVGEGT in the germline V gene. The DNA for the CDR3 is TGTGCCAGCAGTACGACTAGCGGGAGGGCCTGGAGCTCCTACGAGCAGTACTTC. Translation gives CASSTTSGRAWSSYEQYF.

This chain links TRBV5-1 with TRBJ2-5, with 8 bases aligning to TRBD2. V lost 0 bases and J lost 4; bases outside the gene matches: 8. CDR1 is SGHRS and CDR2 is YFSETQ in the germline V gene. This CDR3 has 16 residues. The CDR3 protein is CASSLVLAGLGETQYF. The CDR3 nucleotides read TGCGCCAGCAGCTTGGTATTAGCGGGACTGGGAGAGACCCAGTACTTC. Using reference TRBV5-1 and TRBJ2-5 for the parts outside the CDR3, the full variable domain is KAGVTQTPRYLIKTRGQQVTLSCSPISGHRSVSWYQQTPGQGLQFLFEYFSETQRNKGNFPGRFSGRQFSNSRSEMNVSTLELGDSALYLCASSLVLAGLGETQYFGPGTRLLVL.

This clonotype came up a few times. The chain carries TRBV9 and TRBJ2-3; D perhaps matches TRBD2 (5 bases). V was cut by 2 bases and J by 0 bases, with 16 bases left in between. CDR3 size: 17 residues. Germline assignment: CDR1 SGDLS and CDR2 YYNGEE. The CDR3 nucleotides read TGTGCCAGCAGCGTCCACGGGGAAGACCCTAGCACAGATACGCAGTATTTT. Translating it yields CASSVHGEDPSTDTQYF.

This sequence joins TRBV6-1 and TRBJ1-2, with D maybe TRBD1 (5 bases). The germline V and J ends were trimmed by 5 bases and 4 bases, with 11 bases remaining between them. The CDR3 consists of 13 residues. Germline CDR1 is MNHNS and CDR2 is SASEGT. CDR3 amino acids: CASSSGTFYGYTF. The CDR3 DNA reads TGTGCCAGCAGTAGCGGGACCTTCTATGGCTACACCTTC.

This clonotype has only a few counts. This chain joins TRBV29-1 and TRBJ1-4, with D possibly being TRBD1 (5 bases). From germline, CDR1 is SQVTM and CDR2 ANQGSEA. The CDR3 totals 13 residues. V dropped 3 bases and J dropped 5 bases, with 10 bases sitting between them. CDR3 sequence (DNA): TGCAGCGTTGAGCAGGGTGCCAATGAAAAACTGTTTTTT. Its translation: CSVEQGANEKLFF.

This chain links TRBV3-1 with TRBJ1-2, with D possibly matching TRBD1 (5 bases). CDR3 length: 13 amino acids. V lost 1 base to trimming and J lost 3 bases, with 6 bases between them. The germline CDR1 and CDR2 sequences are LGHDT and YNNKEL (reference sequence). CDR3 sequence: CASSQVGDYGYTF. CDR3 in DNA: TGTGCCAGCAGCCAAGTGGGGGACTATGGCTACACCTTC.

The chain carries TRBV25-1 and TRBJ2-4; 10 bases fit TRBD2. The CDR3 sequence is 15 residues long. Trimming at V came to 1 base and at J to 8 bases, leaving 5 bases not matched to a gene. Germline CDR1 is MGHDK and CDR2 is SYGVNS. CDR3 DNA: TGTGCCAGCAGTGAATCTCTAGCGGGAGCGCACATTCAGTACTTC. It is translated as CASSESLAGAHIQYF.

This clonotype was seen once. CDR3 residues: CASIGDPRDQPQHF. CDR3 coding DNA: TGTGCCAGTATTGGAGATCCGAGGGATCAGCCCCAGCATTTT. The chain couples TRBV19 to TRBJ1-5; no definite D call. V shed 7 bases and J shed 5 bases, with 15 bases lying between them. Germline V gene data show CDR1 as LNHDA and CDR2 as SQIVND (reference sequence). This CDR3 is 14 amino acids long.

V gene TRBV3-1 combines with J gene TRBJ1-2; 7 nucleotides line up with TRBD1. CDR1 and CDR2 from the germline V gene are LGHDT and YNNKEL (reference sequence). The CDR3 consists of 13 residues. Losses at the gene ends were 5 bases for V and 7 bases for J; bases not matched to a gene: 7. CDR3 nucleotide sequence: TGTGCCAGCAGCGTTGAGGGGGCACGTGGCTACACCTTC. This translates into CASSVEGARGYTF.